This T cell receptor beta chain was recovered during a study of shared clonotypes between healthy human individuals. CDR3 length: 15 amino acids. After removal of 2 bases from V and 2 bases from J, the junction contained 3 bases not matched to a gene. In germline, CDR1 is PRHDT, CDR2 FYEKMQ (reference sequence). Findings and caveats of the study: Clonotypes not shared had lower generation probabilities than those common to all four donors.

Adults of Caucasian background living in Nashville, Tennessee made up all donors. A remark on this clone: Its antigen is as yet unknown.

On sorted subsets, replicate PCRs used 200 to 250 ng DNA, or tens of thousands of T cell genomes. Authors' methods: ImmunoSEQ only sent back junction sequences with no quality scores, so filtering was done differently. Some clones are missing from TCRdb's copy, which holds only in-frame ones; the method was immunoSEQ multiplex PCR. That table supplies the V and J calls and clone size; D and trimming were determined from the DNA. The sample lists over 2 million clones; 90% to 95% were seen once. This chain links TRBV13 with TRBJ2-3; TRBD1 aligns across 8 bases. The sequence was collected from a man aged 18 to 30 in good health. Sequencing was done on a sample of naive CD4+ T cells sorted from blood. The sample's subset: CD45RA+ positively selected. In DNA form, the CDR3 reads TGTGCCAGCAGCTTAATCAGGGGGCACACAGATACGCAGTATTTT. Encoded protein: CASSLIRGHTDTQYF.